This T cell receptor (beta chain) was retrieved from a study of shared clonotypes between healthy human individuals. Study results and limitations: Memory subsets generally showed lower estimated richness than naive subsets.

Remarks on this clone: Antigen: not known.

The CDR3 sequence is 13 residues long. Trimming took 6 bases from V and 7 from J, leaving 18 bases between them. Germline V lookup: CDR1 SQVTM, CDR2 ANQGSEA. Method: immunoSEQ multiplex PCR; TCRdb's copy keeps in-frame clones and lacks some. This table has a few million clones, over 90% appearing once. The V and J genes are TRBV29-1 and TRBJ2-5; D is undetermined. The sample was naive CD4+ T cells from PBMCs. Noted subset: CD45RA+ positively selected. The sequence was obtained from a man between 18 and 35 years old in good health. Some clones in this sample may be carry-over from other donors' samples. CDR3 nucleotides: TGCAGCGTCCCGCGCCGGTCCTCGTGGACCCAGTACTTC. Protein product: CSVPRRSSWTQYF.